A single sample gave rise to the 10 T cell receptor beta chains below, sequenced in a study of blood T cell repertoires in COVID-19. Clones were sequenced by immunoSEQ multiplex PCR, and TCRdb holds only the in-frame ones, with some missing. Here the sample spans about 160,000 clones, roughly 83% being singletons. Sequenced material: peripheral blood. All receptors derive from a young man with active or convalescent COVID-19.

This rearrangement joins TRBV7-2 to TRBJ1-1, with 7 nucleotides matching TRBD1. The germline CDR1 and CDR2 sequences are SGHTA and FQGNSA. The CDR3 is made up of 16 amino acids. V was clipped by 2 bases and J by 1 base; unmatched bases: 7. CDR3 loop: CASSLQTGRGNTEAFF. The DNA for the CDR3 is TGTGCCAGCAGCTTACAGACAGGGCGGGGGAACACTGAAGCTTTCTTT.

This clone has just a few counts. This chain joins TRBV4-2 and TRBJ2-1, with D possibly being TRBD1 (5 bases). CDR3 length: 17 residues. CDR1 LGHNA and CDR2 YNFKEQ come from the germline V gene. V was trimmed by 0 bases and J by 0 bases, leaving 12 bases between them. The CDR3 DNA follows: TGTGCCAGCAGCCAAGATTTCCGAACAGGCTCCTACAATGAGCAGTTCTTC. As protein: CASSQDFRTGSYNEQFF.

The chain uses TRBV9 and TRBJ2-5; D ambiguous. The CDR3 covers 17 residues. The germline V gene has CDR1 SGDLS and CDR2 YYNGEE. V was trimmed by 0 bases and J by 1 base, leaving 16 bases between them. The CDR3 DNA follows: TGTGCCAGCAGCGTAGGCGCTGCCACAGACGTCCAAGAGACCCAGTACTTC. Protein product: CASSVGAATDVQETQYF.

The chain couples TRBV12-3 or TRBV12-4 to TRBJ2-5, with D tentatively TRBD2 (5 bases). The CDR3 spans 13 residues. The V gene lost 3 bases and the J gene lost 3 bases, with 8 bases spanning the gap. CDR3 bases: TGTGCCAGCAGTTTTTACGGGGAAGAGACCCAGTACTTC. Translated, it gives CASSFYGEETQYF.

The chain is built from TRBV19 and TRBJ1-4; unclear D gene. This CDR3 region has 13 residues. Trimming shortened V by 7 bases and J by 5 bases, and 11 bases separated the two germline ends. From germline, CDR1 is LNHDA and CDR2 SQIVND (reference sequence). CDR3 DNA: TGTGCCAGTAAAAGCCCCCCAAATGAAAAACTGTTTTTT. It encodes CASKSPPNEKLFF.

This clone was seen a few times. This chain links TRBV6-1 with TRBJ2-3, with 12 positions matching TRBD2. Germline CDR1 reads MNHNS; CDR2 reads SASEGT. The CDR3 runs 18 residues. Germline trimming cut 2 bases from V and 5 bases from J; bases unmatched to any gene: 11. The CDR3 is CASSERLAGGPRGDTQYF. In nucleotides, the CDR3 is TGTGCCAGCAGTGAACGTCTAGCGGGGGGGCCAAGGGGAGATACGCAGTATTTT.

This chain joins TRBV13 and TRBJ2-7; the D gene is possibly TRBD2 (6 bases). The germline CDR1 and CDR2 sequences are PRHDT and FYEKMQ (reference sequence). The V gene lost 8 bases and the J gene lost 3 bases, with 14 bases spanning the gap. The CDR3 spans 13 residues. In nucleotides, the CDR3 is TGTGCCAGCGGAAGAGGGAGGAACTACGAGCAGTACTTC. Amino acid sequence: CASGRGRNYEQYF.

J is TRBJ1-4 and V is TRBV10-2, with 7 nucleotides matching TRBD1. The V gene end was trimmed by 10 bases and the J gene end by 8 bases; junction bases not matched to a gene: 10. This CDR3 contains 13 residues. CDR1 WSHSY and CDR2 SAAADI come from the germline V gene. This CDR3 reads CATSTGQREKLFF. The CDR3 bases are TGCGCCACTTCGACAGGGCAGAGGGAAAAACTGTTTTTT.

The chain has TRBV6-6 and TRBJ2-2; possibly TRBD1 for D (6 bases). CDR1 and CDR2 from the germline V gene are MNHNY and SVGAGI (reference sequence). This CDR3 comprises 15 residues. V was clipped by 6 bases and J by 4 bases, with 15 bases between them. DNA of the CDR3: TGTGCCAGCAGCTGGACAGTCCGGGGCACCGGGGAGCTGTTTTTT. Translation gives CASSWTVRGTGELFF.

The V and J genes are TRBV7-8 and TRBJ2-2; the match to TRBD2 covers 10 bases. The V gene's germline CDR1 is SGHVS and CDR2 FQNEAQ. With V trimmed by 1 base and J by 3 bases, 5 bases remained unmatched. The CDR3 loop spans 17 amino acids. The CDR3 coding sequence is TGTGCCAGCAGCTTAGTCCCTAGCGGGAGCTACACCGGGGAGCTGTTTTTT. This sequence encodes CASSLVPSGSYTGELFF.